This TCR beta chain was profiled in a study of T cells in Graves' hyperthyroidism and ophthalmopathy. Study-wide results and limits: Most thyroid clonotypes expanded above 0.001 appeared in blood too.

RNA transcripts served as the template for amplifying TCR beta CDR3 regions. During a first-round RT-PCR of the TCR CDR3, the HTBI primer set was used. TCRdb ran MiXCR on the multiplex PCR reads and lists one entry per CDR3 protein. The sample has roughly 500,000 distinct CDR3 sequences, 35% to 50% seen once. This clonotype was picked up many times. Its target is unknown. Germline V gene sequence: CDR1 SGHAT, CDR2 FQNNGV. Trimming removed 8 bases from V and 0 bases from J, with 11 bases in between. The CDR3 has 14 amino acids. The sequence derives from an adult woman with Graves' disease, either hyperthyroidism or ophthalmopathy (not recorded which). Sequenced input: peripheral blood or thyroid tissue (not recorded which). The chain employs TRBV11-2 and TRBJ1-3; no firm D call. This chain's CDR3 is CASAEDYSGNTIYF. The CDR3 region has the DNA TGTGCCAGCGCAGAAGATTACTCTGGAAACACCATATATTTT.